This T cell receptor beta chain was sequenced in a study of blood T cell repertoires in COVID-19 (dated by TCRdb to the early 2020s). For the wider study: Collaborator samples came from the United States, Italy and Spain and covered acute and convalescent phases of COVID-19. The prospective study material was composed of cDNA or gDNA derived from T cells, B-cell-depleted T cells, or PBMCs. The dataset comprised deeply sampled blood TCRbeta repertoires from subjects exposed to, actively infected with, or recovered from COVID-19. The repertoires were released in a freely available public database intended as a resource for research on the immune response to SARS-CoV-2. The samples were drawn from the first 160 participants of the ongoing ImmuneRACE study and from roughly 1,300 subjects provided by 6 global collaborators. Nearly every sample came with metadata listing a de-identified subject ID, COVID-19 status, age in years and sex. Where available, HLA class I and class II types were obtained from metadata supplied by the sample provider rather than from assay-based typing. Broader findings and caveats from the paper: Clinical and demographic metadata were provided uncurated, with the amount varying by source and participant.

TCRbeta CDR3 regions were amplified from genomic DNA by means of the immunoSEQ Assay, a bias-controlled multiplex PCR. On the study's bioinformatics: The number of nucleated cells in each sample was estimated by amplification of reference gene primers within the assay. To quantify the absolute abundance of each unique TCRbeta CDR3 rearrangement, sequence reads were collapsed and filtered. For each sample, productive Simpson clonality was calculated as the square root of Simpson's diversity index across productive rearrangements. Here the immuneACCESS table is served through TCRdb, limited to in-frame sequences with V and J called. Missing clones are a known gap in these copies; in checked studies unresolved V genes cover under half, and the rest lacks a known reason. D and trimming were read from the DNA, whereas the V and J calls and clone size are those reported in that table. This sample lists about 150,000 clones; 70% to 90% were detected once. More than 6.5% of the sample rests with the top ten.

Of note for this clone: The clone's antigen remains unknown. Nothing much larger sits one base from this clone, and base qualities are not available.

At one collaborating source in Seattle, patients were enrolled during active infection and were followed longitudinally through the course of disease. The collaborating institutions used their own protocols to collect whole blood in K2EDTA tubes. Collaborator samples were shipped for TCRbeta analysis as frozen whole blood, isolated PBMCs, or DNA extracted from either sample type. The sample comprised peripheral blood. This clonotype was sampled from a woman between 55 and 75 years old with COVID-19, enrolled during active disease.

The bases are TGTGCCAGCAGCCAAGAACTAAGTCAGCCCCAGCATTTT. This codes for CASSQELSQPQHF. Recombination joined TRBV7-3 with TRBJ1-5, with the D gene call left open. Reading from cysteine to phenylalanine, the CDR3 counts 13 amino acids. CDR3 DNA is the only sequence kept; it has 39 bases, read in frame from the first base. CDR1 and CDR2, looked up from the germline V gene, are SGHTA and FQGTGA. V gives up 5 bases and J gives up 6 bases, and the segment between their germline ends measures 11 bases.